This passage covers 4 T cell receptor beta chains from one sample sequenced in a study of CD8 T cells in ankylosing spondylitis. MiXCR was run by TCRdb on the 5' RACE reads, yielding one entry per CDR3 protein. The profile covers just over 350,000 distinct CDR3 sequences, with roughly 22% appearing a single time and around 13% taken by the ten largest. Input material: blood, either unsorted or a sorted T cell fraction (not recorded which). The receptor set was obtained from a male donor with ankylosing spondylitis or in good health (not recorded which).

Worth noting for this clonotype: At one end, the junction sequence differs from germline, possibly due to a read error. The rearrangement joins TRBV4-1 to TRBJ2-2; D is perhaps TRBD1 or TRBD2 (5 bases each). Germline CDR1 is MGHRA and CDR2 is YSYEKL. There are 16 residues in the CDR3. The CDR3 sequence: CASSFLKALDTGVLFF. CDR3 bases: TGCGCCAGCAGCTTCTTAAAGGCTCTGGACACCGGGGTGCTGTTTTTT.

This chain connects TRBV3-1 to TRBJ2-7; 11 nucleotides line up with TRBD1. There are 16 residues in the CDR3. CDR1 is LGHDT, CDR2 YNNKEL, per germline (reference sequence). The J segment lost 4 bases and the V segment lost 4 bases, leaving 9 bases of the junction unmatched. The CDR3 DNA follows: TGTGCCAGCAGCCCCCAAAGCCGGGACAGGGGGTACGAGCAGTACTTC. Translation gives CASSPQSRDRGYEQYF.

The chain uses TRBV12-3 or TRBV12-4 and TRBJ2-7; 8 nucleotides match TRBD2. The CDR3 spans 14 residues. With V trimmed by 7 bases and J by 5 bases, 10 bases remained unmatched. CDR3 protein: CASTPGGGSDEQYF. Written as DNA, the CDR3 is TGTGCCAGCACGCCCGGGGGGGGTTCCGACGAGCAGTACTTC.

The chain joins TRBV4-1 to TRBJ1-1; 9 nucleotides align to TRBD1. The ends lost 6 bases at V and 6 bases at J; junction bases unmatched: 5. CDR1 and CDR2 (germline): MGHRA, YSYEKL. The CDR3 sequence is 13 residues long. The CDR3 DNA is TGCGCCAGCAGAGGGACAGGGTCGGCTGAAGCTTTCTTT. Protein: CASRGTGSAEAFF.